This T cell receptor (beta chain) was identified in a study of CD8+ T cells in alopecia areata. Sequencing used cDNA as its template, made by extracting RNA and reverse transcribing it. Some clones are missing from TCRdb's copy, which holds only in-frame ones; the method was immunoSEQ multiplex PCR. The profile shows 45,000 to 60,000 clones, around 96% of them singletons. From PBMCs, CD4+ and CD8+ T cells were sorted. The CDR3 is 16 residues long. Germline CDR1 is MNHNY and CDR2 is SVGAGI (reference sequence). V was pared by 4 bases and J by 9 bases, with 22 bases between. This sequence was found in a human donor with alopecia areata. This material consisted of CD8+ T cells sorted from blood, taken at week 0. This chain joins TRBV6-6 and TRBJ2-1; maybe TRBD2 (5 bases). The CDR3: CASSLGIAGVFVEQFF. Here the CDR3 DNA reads TGTGCCAGCAGTTTGGGAATCGCCGGGGTATTTGTTGAGCAGTTCTTC.